This T cell receptor beta chain was documented in a study of T cell repertoires in cytomegalovirus infection. Study context: It was the public TCR beta signatures that indicated both CMV infection and matching HLA type.

TCRdb itself ran the reads through MiXCR, one entry per CDR3 protein. Of about 240,000 distinct CDR3 sequences listed, around 6.6% are singletons. This clonotype has a count of ten or more. No antigen is known for it. The V and J ends lost 0 bases and 2 bases respectively, with 17 bases between them. This CDR3 has 17 residues. Germline loops: CDR1 LGHNA, CDR2 YNFKEQ. Study outcomes and limitations: HLA-C-restricted CMV-specific TCR beta clonotypes were dominant in the ex vivo response.

V and J are TRBV4-2 and TRBJ2-7, with D perhaps matching TRBD2 (7 bases). The sequence derives from a human donor in good health (CMV status not recorded). Some clones in this sample may be carry-over from other donors' samples. Sequenced material: PBMCs. For the CDR3, the DNA is TGTGCCAGCAGCCAAGATCAGGGGAGGGGGATGACCTACGAGCAGTACTTC. Amino acids: CASSQDQGRGMTYEQYF.